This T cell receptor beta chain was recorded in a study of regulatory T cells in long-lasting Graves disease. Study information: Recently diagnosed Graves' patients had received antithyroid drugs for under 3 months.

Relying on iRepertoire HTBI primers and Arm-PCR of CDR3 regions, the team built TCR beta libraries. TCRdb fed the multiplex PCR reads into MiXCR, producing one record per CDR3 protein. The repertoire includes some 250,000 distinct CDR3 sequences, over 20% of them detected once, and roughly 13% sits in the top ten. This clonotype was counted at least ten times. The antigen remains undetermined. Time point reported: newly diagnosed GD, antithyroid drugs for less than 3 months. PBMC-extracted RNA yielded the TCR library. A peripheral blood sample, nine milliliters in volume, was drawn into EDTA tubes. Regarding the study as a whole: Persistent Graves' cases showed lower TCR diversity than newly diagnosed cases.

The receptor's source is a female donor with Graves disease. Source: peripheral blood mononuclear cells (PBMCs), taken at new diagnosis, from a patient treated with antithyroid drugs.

CDR3 amino acids: CAWSVTAGYEQYF. The CDR3 DNA sequence: TGTGCCTGGAGTGTAACGGCGGGCTACGAGCAGTACTTC. The chain combines TRBV30 with TRBJ2-7, with a possible D match to TRBD2 (5 bases). The CDR3 extends over 13 amino acids. The germline CDR1 and CDR2 sequences are GTSNPN and SVGIG (reference sequence). Trimming pared 0 bases from V and 3 bases from J, leaving 9 bases between.